One and the same sample provided the 6 T cell receptor beta chains below, sequenced in a study of Graves' ophthalmopathy and Graves' hyperthyroidism. Researchers took RNA transcripts and amplified TCR beta CDR3 regions from them. HTBI primers served in a first-round RT-PCR, which a second-round multiplex PCR followed. In TCRdb, the multiplex PCR reads were re-called with MiXCR into one record per CDR3 protein. Altogether 900,000 to 1,200,000 distinct CDR3 sequences are present, 35% to 40% being singletons, with the ten largest covering 8.5% to 14%. Sequenced: peripheral blood or thyroid tissue (not recorded which). These receptors were obtained from an adult man with Graves' hyperthyroidism.

This clonotype was found a few times. This could be a read error, since a much larger clone is one nucleotide away. The chain combines TRBV12-3 or TRBV12-4 with TRBJ2-5, with D tentatively TRBD2 (6 bases). This CDR3 spans 14 amino acids. CDR3 coding DNA: TGTGCCGGCAGCTTAGAACTAGCAGGCGAGACCCAGTACTTC. Protein: CAGSLELAGETQYF.

This sequence joins TRBV6-5 and TRBJ1-1; D might be TRBD1 (5 bases). The germline CDR1 and CDR2 sequences are MNHEY and SVGAGI. Trimming took 10 bases from V and 2 from J, leaving 11 bases between them. This CDR3 has 12 residues. This CDR3 reads CATKTVNTEAFF. Written as DNA, the CDR3 is TGTGCCACCAAGACAGTCAACACTGAAGCTTTCTTT.

This chain connects TRBV4-2 to TRBJ2-5; 10 nucleotides line up with TRBD2. The CDR3 is 17 residues long. Germline loops: CDR1 LGHNA, CDR2 YNFKEQ. Losses at the gene ends were 4 bases for V and 5 bases for J; bases not matched to a gene: 13. CDR3 nucleotide sequence: TGTGCCAGCAGCCCTTCTTCTAGCGGGAGCGGTTACGAGACCCAGTACTTC. Residues: CASSPSSSGSGYETQYF.

The table lists this clonotype with many counts. The chain uses TRBV15 and TRBJ2-7; 11 bases map to TRBD1. CDR1 is LNHNV, CDR2 YYDKDF, per germline (reference sequence). The CDR3 has 13 amino acids. Trimming removed 7 bases from V and 6 bases from J; junction bases left unmatched: 5. The chain's CDR3 is CATTGTGGPEQYF. Here the CDR3 DNA reads TGTGCCACCACCGGGACAGGGGGGCCCGAGCAGTACTTC.

This clonotype was seen repeatedly, ten times or more. The gene calls are TRBV25-1 and TRBJ1-2; D ambiguous. Germline CDR1 and CDR2: MGHDK and SYGVNS. The CDR3 totals 11 residues. V lost 3 bases and J lost 7, with 6 bases in between. CDR3 sequence (DNA): TGTGCCAGCAGTGAGGGTGTTGGCTACACCTTC. Translation gives CASSEGVGYTF.

The chain recombines TRBV7-2 with TRBJ2-5, with 7 bases identical to TRBD2. Looked up from germline, CDR1 is SGHTA and CDR2 is FQGNSA. This CDR3 spans 14 amino acids. Losses at the gene ends were 6 bases for V and 7 bases for J; bases not matched to a gene: 11. As DNA, the CDR3 is TGTGCCAGCAGAAAAGCGCGGGAGAGGGGGACCCAGTACTTC. Protein product: CASRKARERGTQYF. The variable domain in full, completed from reference TRBV7-2 and TRBJ2-5, reads GAGVSQSPSNKVTEKGKDVELRCDPISGHTALYWYRQSLGQGLEFLIYFQGNSAPDKSGLPSDRFSAERTGGSVSTLTIQRTQQEDSAVYLCASRKARERGTQYFGPGTRLLVL.